The subject of this entry is one T cell receptor beta chain. The data were obtained in a study of early T cells in non-severe SARS-CoV-2 infection. Looked up from germline, CDR1 is DFQATT and CDR2 is SNEGSKA (reference sequence). V was shortened by 2 bases and J by 6 bases, with 7 bases between the two germline ends. The CDR3 is made up of 11 amino acids. In TCRdb, the 5' RACE reads were re-called with MiXCR into one record per CDR3 protein. In the table there are approximately 31,000 distinct CDR3 sequences, approximately 6% of which are singletons. This chain connects TRBV20-1 to TRBJ1-1; D perhaps matches TRBD1 (6 bases). The receptor comes from an adult who was a healthcare worker with PCR-confirmed SARS-CoV-2 infection or an uninfected control (not recorded which). The source material was whole blood. In DNA, the CDR3 is TGCAGTGCTAGAAGGGGGGCTGAAGCTTTCTTT. Amino acid sequence: CSARRGAEAFF.